These 23 T cell receptor beta chains came from one sample sequenced in a study of control samples from healthy donors and cancer patients (TCRdb year 2020). Libraries were built with the immunoSEQ multiplex PCR assay. The table comes from immuneACCESS by way of TCRdb, which keeps in-frame sequences with V and J called. Part of the clones is missing from these tables; in studies checked, under half for an unresolved V gene and the rest for unknown reasons. Across this sample there are some 90,000 clones, with 70% to 90% seen only once. 7.5% to 8% of the sample rests with the top ten. Material: blood. The receptors were gathered from a woman in her sixties or seventies in good health.

The V gene is TRBV5-1, the J gene TRBJ2-3; TRBD1 matches 10 bases. V trimming: 4 bases; J trimming: 0 bases; junction bases outside the gene matches: 5. Germline V gene data show CDR1 as SGHRS and CDR2 as YFSETQ. There are 16 residues in the CDR3. The CDR3 region has the DNA TGCGCCAGCAGCACCCGGACAGGGGGGAGCACAGATACGCAGTATTTT. Protein product: CASSTRTGGSTDTQYF.

V gene TRBV5-1 combines with J gene TRBJ1-3, with D perhaps matching TRBD1 (5 bases). The V end was cut by 4 bases, the J end by 2 bases, with 13 bases between. Germline CDR1 is SGHRS and CDR2 is YFSETQ. The CDR3 extends over 15 amino acids. CDR3 residues: CASSPGGFAGNTIYF. In DNA, the CDR3 is TGCGCCAGCAGCCCCGGGGGGTTCGCTGGAAACACCATATATTTT.

This chain connects TRBV24-1 to TRBJ1-5, with D uncertain. V was cut by 2 bases and J by 5 bases, with 15 bases left in between. The CDR3 contains 16 residues. CDR1 and CDR2 (germline): KGHDR, SFDVKD. The CDR3, as DNA: TGTGCCACCAGTGATTCCCGGTTCACGGCGGATCAGCCCCAGCATTTT. It codes for CATSDSRFTADQPQHF.

The rearrangement links TRBV12-3 or TRBV12-4 to TRBJ2-3, with D unresolved. The CDR3 runs to 13 residues. Trimming removed 3 bases at V and 3 bases at J, with 7 bases between. The CDR3 loop is CASSLVGTDTQYF. The CDR3, as DNA: TGTGCCAGCAGTTTGGTGGGTACAGATACGCAGTATTTT.

The chain joins TRBV7-9 to TRBJ1-4; a weak D match, TRBD1 (5 bases). Trimming left V 5 bases short and J 5 bases short, with 15 bases between. In germline, CDR1 is SEHNR, CDR2 FQNEAQ (reference sequence). CDR3 length equals 15 residues. The CDR3 nucleotides are TGTGCCAGCAGCCCATACACCGCAGGGAATGAAAAACTGTTTTTT. This gives the protein CASSPYTAGNEKLFF. The variable domain in full, with the rest retrieved from reference TRBV7-9 and TRBJ1-4, is DTGVSQNPRHKITKRGQNVTFRCDPISEHNRLYWYRQTLGQGPEFLTYFQNEAQLEKSRLLSDRFSAERPKGSFSTLEIQRTEQGDSAMYLCASSPYTAGNEKLFFGSGTQLSVL.

This chain connects TRBV28 to TRBJ2-7; D possibly matches TRBD1 or TRBD2 (5 bases each). The V end lost 7 bases, the J end lost 3 bases, and 16 bases lay between the germline ends. The CDR3 consists of 14 residues. Germline lookup yields CDR1 MDHEN and CDR2 SYDVKM. The CDR3 sequence is CASTYRDGHYEQYF. In DNA form, the CDR3 reads TGTGCCAGCACCTACCGGGACGGACACTACGAGCAGTACTTC.

J is TRBJ2-3 and V is TRBV2; 14 nucleotides line up with TRBD2. The V gene's germline CDR1 is SNHLY and CDR2 FYNNEI. This CDR3 spans 15 amino acids. J gave up 4 bases and V 7 bases, and 4 bases lay outside the gene matches. The CDR3: CASTTGLAGADTQYF. In nucleotides, the CDR3 is TGTGCCAGCACCACGGGACTAGCGGGAGCAGATACGCAGTATTTT.

This clone showed up just once. V and J are TRBV2 and TRBJ1-1; D is perhaps TRBD1 (5 bases). V shed 4 bases and J shed 1 base, with 13 bases lying between them. CDR1 SNHLY and CDR2 FYNNEI come from the germline V gene. This CDR3 contains 15 residues. The CDR3 spells CASSAGRTRNTEAFF. For the CDR3, the DNA is TGTGCCAGCAGTGCCGGACGGACACGGAACACTGAAGCTTTCTTT.

The J gene is TRBJ1-1, the V gene TRBV18; 7 nucleotides agree with TRBD1. Germline loops: CDR1 KGHSH, CDR2 LQKENI. This CDR3 comprises 18 residues. V lost 3 bases, J lost 6 bases, and 19 bases stayed unmatched. CDR3 sequence reads: CASSPHMMTGTSAAEAFF. The CDR3 nucleotides are TGTGCCAGCTCACCTCACATGATGACAGGGACGTCGGCCGCTGAAGCTTTCTTT.

On this clone: The junction departs from the called germline gene at one end, perhaps through a read error. The rearrangement uses TRBV28 and TRBJ2-7; 8 bases are shared with TRBD1. Germline V gene data show CDR1 as MDHEN and CDR2 as SYDVKM. The CDR3 extends over 12 amino acids. CDR3 loop: CASSSLGQGILF. For the CDR3, the DNA is TGTGCCAGCAGTTCCCTCGGACAGGGTATTCTCTTC.

The J gene is TRBJ1-4, the V gene TRBV10-1; D uncertain. The germline CDR1 and CDR2 sequences are WNHNN and SYGVQD (reference sequence). CDR3 size: 15 residues. Between the trimmed V and J ends, which lost 1 base and 0 bases, there was a span of 6 bases. CDR3: CASSEYTTTNEKLFF. DNA of the CDR3: TGCGCCAGCAGTGAGTACACCACAACTAATGAAAAACTGTTTTTT.

V is TRBV13 and J is TRBJ1-1; no clear D. CDR3 length: 13 residues. Germline V lookup: CDR1 PRHDT, CDR2 FYEKMQ (reference sequence). Trimming stripped 4 bases from V and 1 base from J, with 7 bases between. The CDR3 protein is CASSSGENTEAFF. CDR3 bases: TGTGCCAGCAGCTCCGGGGAGAACACTGAAGCTTTCTTT.

The V gene is TRBV12-3 or TRBV12-4, the J gene TRBJ2-7, with D uncertain. The CDR3 spans 12 residues. V lost 6 bases and J lost 4, with 10 bases in between. CDR3 nucleotide sequence: TGTGCCAGCAGCACCCGAATGTACGAGCAGTACTTC. It is translated as CASSTRMYEQYF.

The chain employs TRBV28 and TRBJ2-1; D is unclear. The V end lost 3 bases, the J end lost 6 bases, and 6 bases lay between the germline ends. The CDR3 loop spans 12 amino acids. CDR1 and CDR2 (germline): MDHEN, SYDVKM. CDR3 in DNA: TGTGCCAGCAGTTTGTGGGGCAATGAGCAGTTCTTC. Its protein product is CASSLWGNEQFF.

The chain joins TRBV18 to TRBJ1-6; no reliable D call. The CDR3 runs to 14 residues. Trimming pared 3 bases from V and 10 bases from J, leaving 13 bases between. The germline V gene encodes CDR1 KGHSH and CDR2 LQKENI. In DNA form, the CDR3 reads TGTGCCAGCTCACCCACACCAGTTGGCTCACCCCTCCACTTT. This codes for CASSPTPVGSPLHF.

The rearrangement joins TRBV10-1 to TRBJ2-5; D gene unclear. Trimming cost V 6 bases and J 5 bases, with 10 bases left between them. CDR3 length: 12 amino acids. Germline V gives CDR1 WNHNN, CDR2 SYGVQD (reference sequence). The CDR3 region is CASSRDLETQYF. Here the CDR3 DNA reads TGCGCCAGCAGCAGAGACTTGGAGACCCAGTACTTC.

The V and J genes are TRBV6-6 and TRBJ1-4, with no clear D. The germline CDR1 and CDR2 sequences are MNHNY and SVGAGI (reference sequence). There are 12 residues in the CDR3. Trimming took 5 bases from V and 8 from J, leaving 9 bases between them. CDR3 protein: CASSHTGEKLFF. In DNA form, the CDR3 reads TGTGCCAGCAGTCATACCGGCGAAAAACTGTTTTTT.

The chain links TRBV7-9 to TRBJ1-1, with 8 bases aligning to TRBD1. The CDR3 contains 14 residues. Losses at the gene ends were 5 bases for V and 4 bases for J; bases not matched to a gene: 6. The germline CDR1 and CDR2 sequences are SEHNR and FQNEAQ (reference sequence). The CDR3 nucleotides read TGTGCCAGCAGCCAAGGGACAGGCTTCACTGAAGCTTTCTTT. Translation: CASSQGTGFTEAFF.

This chain joins TRBV9 and TRBJ1-3; the D gene is possibly TRBD1 (5 bases). The CDR3 runs 16 residues. The germline V gene has CDR1 SGDLS and CDR2 YYNGEE. The V and J ends lost 3 bases and 2 bases respectively, with 15 bases between them. The CDR3 nucleotides are TGTGCCAGCAGCGCCCGCCAGGGTAATCCTGGAAACACCATATATTTT. Translated: CASSARQGNPGNTIYF.

CDR3 sequence reads: CASSLGGYYGYTF. The CDR3 DNA reads as TGTGCCAGCAGCCTTGGGGGGTACTATGGCTACACCTTC. The chain recombines TRBV11-2 with TRBJ1-2; tentative D call: TRBD1 (5 bases). The CDR3 totals 13 residues. V lost 5 bases and J 3 bases, leaving 10 bases between the germline ends. Germline V gene lookup returns CDR1 SGHAT and CDR2 FQNNGV.

The V call is TRBV5-4, the J call TRBJ2-3, with D possibly matching TRBD1 (5 bases). V dropped 0 bases and J dropped 1 base, with 12 bases sitting between them. The germline V gene encodes CDR1 SGHNT and CDR2 YYREEE (reference sequence). The CDR3 contains 16 residues. CDR3 region: CASSLGQGWGTDTQYF. CDR3 in DNA: TGTGCCAGCAGCTTGGGCCAGGGATGGGGCACAGATACGCAGTATTTT.

This clone came up once. The rearrangement links TRBV19 to TRBJ2-7; the D gene could be TRBD1 or TRBD2 (5 bases each). CDR3 length: 13 amino acids. V was cut by 4 bases and J by 3 bases, with 10 bases left in between. Germline CDR1 LNHDA, CDR2 SQIVND (reference sequence). DNA for the CDR3: TGTGCCAGTAGTAAGGAGAGGGGCTACGAGCAGTACTTC. It codes for CASSKERGYEQYF.

V and J are TRBV3-1 (or the pseudogene TRBV3-2) and TRBJ1-1, with D unclear. V was shortened by 1 base and J by 13 bases, with 13 bases between the two germline ends. Germline CDR1 is LGHDT and CDR2 is YNNKEL (reference sequence). This CDR3 is built from 12 residues. CDR3 sequence reads: CASSQVKGFIFF. The CDR3 DNA sequence: TGTGCCAGCAGCCAAGTGAAGGGATTTATTTTCTTT.